Listed below are T cell receptor beta chains from one sample, sequenced in a study of shared T cell receptors in the human thymus. Using immunoSEQ multiplex PCR, the repertoire was profiled, and TCRdb retains in-frame clones only, with some absent. The sample has 700,000 or so clones, 70% to 90% seen once. These data were also reused for a study on human thymus T cells.

What was sequenced was thymocytes. The receptors here all came from a girl under three years old with a congenital heart defect. Each CDR3 is given with its conserved first and last residue. A D gene is named only where the DNA matches it firmly. Size tells how often a clone was seen (once, few, many) or the class of an expanded clone, and some rows leave it out.

CSVEDEGQGGGNTIYF | TGCAGCGTTGAAGATGAGGGACAGGGGGGTGGAAACACCATATATTTT | TRBD1 | TRBJ1-3 | - | TRBV29-1
CASRLYRDWDEKLFF | TGTGCCAGCAGGTTATACAGGGATTGGGATGAAAAACTGTTTTTT | - | TRBJ1-4 | - | TRBV6-1
CASSVRDRGRETQYF | TGTGCCAGCAGCGTTCGGGACAGGGGGCGAGAGACCCAGTACTTC | TRBD1 | TRBJ2-5 | once | TRBV9
CASSLPVLIRYTF | TGTGCCAGCAGCCTTCCAGTCCTTATTCGCTACACCTTC | - | TRBJ1-2 | - | TRBV7-2
CATKPGVVGGYTF | TGCGCCACCAAGCCAGGGGTTGTTGGGGGCTACACCTTC | - | TRBJ1-2 | - | TRBV10-2
CASSPWGERGGDKVEQFF | TGTGCCAGCAGCCCATGGGGCGAAAGGGGGGGAGACAAAGTTGAGCAGTTCTTC | - | TRBJ2-1 | - | TRBV5-8
CASHHGTGQAHYEQYF | TGTGCCAGCCACCACGGTACGGGACAGGCTCACTACGAGCAGTACTTC | TRBD1 | TRBJ2-7 | - | TRBV5-6
CASSFSGNTQYF | TGTGCCAGTAGTTTTAGCGGTAATACGCAGTATTTT | - | TRBJ2-3 | - | TRBV19
CASSLAGGPHNEQFF | TGTGCCAGCAGCTTAGCGGGGGGGCCCCACAATGAGCAGTTCTTC | - | TRBJ2-1 | - | TRBV7-8
CASSQDWEGNYGYTF | TGCGCCAGCAGCCAAGATTGGGAGGGAAACTATGGCTACACCTTC | - | TRBJ1-2 | few | TRBV4-1
CASLTSGGSSSYNEQFF | TGTGCCAGCCTGACTAGCGGGGGGTCGAGCTCCTACAATGAGCAGTTCTTC | TRBD2 | TRBJ2-1 | - | TRBV19
CASTPTGQNTGELFF | TGTGCCAGCACTCCGACAGGGCAGAACACCGGGGAGCTGTTTTTT | TRBD1 | TRBJ2-2 | - | TRBV27
CATSREGPGESAHSNQPQHF | TGTGCCACCAGCAGAGAGGGCCCAGGGGAGTCGGCACATAGCAATCAGCCCCAGCATTTT | - | TRBJ1-5 | once | TRBV15
CASSRTEGTEAFF | TGTGCCAGCAGTCGGACAGAAGGCACTGAAGCTTTCTTT | - | TRBJ1-1 | once | TRBV2
CATTQGNGGELFF | TGTGCCACCACTCAGGGAAACGGCGGGGAGCTGTTTTTT | - | TRBJ2-2 | - | TRBV15
CASSVDTPSQGARHSGANVLTF | TGTGCCAGCAGCGTAGACACTCCTTCACAGGGGGCCCGGCACTCTGGGGCCAACGTCCTGACTTTC | TRBD1 | TRBJ2-6 | - | TRBV9
CASSPSRRQGENTEAFF | TGTGCCAGCAGCCCAAGCCGCCGACAGGGCGAGAACACTGAAGCTTTCTTT | TRBD1 | TRBJ1-1 | - | TRBV7-9
CASSFGRAETQYF | TGTGCCAGCAGCTTCGGCAGGGCAGAGACCCAGTACTTC | - | TRBJ2-5 | - | TRBV7-6
CASTRFMVTGELFF | TGTGCCAGCACCCGGTTTATGGTCACCGGGGAGCTGTTTTTT | - | TRBJ2-2 | few | TRBV6-1
CASSERGGGEQFF | TGTGCCAGCAGTGAGCGGGGGGGCGGTGAGCAGTTCTTC | TRBD2 | TRBJ2-1 | - | TRBV6-8
CSAKYSGELFF | TGCAGTGCTAAGTACTCCGGGGAGCTGTTTTTT | - | TRBJ2-2 | - | TRBV20-1
CASSSDRDPYEQYF | TGTGCCAGCAGCTCGGACAGGGACCCCTACGAGCAGTACTTC | TRBD1 | TRBJ2-7 | - | TRBV11-2